Within the sample, the clone carrying this TCR beta chain is medium-sized. Antigen: not known. Germline assignment: CDR1 SNHLY and CDR2 FYNNEI. The CDR3 runs 13 residues. The V and J ends lost 1 base and 3 bases respectively, with 7 bases between them. Amplifying TCR beta CDR3 involved multiplex PCR carried out with 32 V and 13 J primers. TCRdb re-called the multiplex PCR reads with MiXCR, one entry per CDR3 protein. Among fewer than 25,000 distinct CDR3 sequences listed, about 30% were seen once. Template came from bulk tumor genomic DNA, at 600 ng per sample. Biopsy collection occurred during surgery, with several far-apart biopsies per primary tumor. Their non-small cell lung cancer was newly diagnosed and untreated, and the patients underwent curative surgery. Individuals who provided samples were patients with newly diagnosed non-small cell lung cancer who were having surgery with curative intent.

The sample originates from a study of immune heterogeneity within non-small cell lung tumors. Study results and caveats: The repertoire of each individual patient held high-frequency T-cell receptor beta clonotypes that were largely distinct from those of other patients.

The rearrangement uses TRBV2 and TRBJ2-7; the D gene is possibly TRBD1 (6 bases). The receptor comes from a man aged 40-55 years with non-small cell lung cancer. The sequencing sample was made of lung tumor tissue. CDR3 sequence reads: CASSEGQDYEQYF. CDR3 in DNA: TGTGCCAGCAGTGAAGGACAGGACTACGAGCAGTACTTC.